This T cell receptor (beta chain) was obtained from a study of T cell responses to AZD1222 COVID-19 vaccine. General study points: Donors in the cohort were predominantly white British and more often female, and clonal diversity was possibly underestimated.

The V gene's germline CDR1 is SNHLY and CDR2 FYNNEI. The CDR3 totals 14 residues. V was trimmed by 5 bases and J by 3 bases, leaving 13 bases between them. A note on this clone: Its antigen remains unidentified.

Produced via immunoSEQ multiplex PCR; TCRdb's table is partial and in-frame only. The sample includes about 110,000 clones, about 95% of them seen just once. This chain links TRBV2 with TRBJ1-1; D gene ambiguous. This material consisted of peripheral blood, taken 28 days after the second AZD1222 dose. This TCR was sampled from an adult who received the AZD1222 COVID-19 vaccine. CDR3: CASSSADMYTEAFF. DNA of the CDR3: TGTGCCAGCAGTTCGGCAGACATGTACACTGAAGCTTTCTTT. The full variable domain, completed using reference TRBV2 and TRBJ1-1, is EPEVTQTPSHQVTQMGQEVILRCVPISNHLYFYWYRQILGQKVEFLVSFYNNEISEKSEIFDDQFSVERPDGSNFTLKIRSTKLEDSAMYFCASSSADMYTEAFFGQGTRLTVV.